These 23 T cell receptor beta chains were sequenced from one sample in a study of blood T cells in healthy people across ages (dated by TCRdb to about 2015). Receptor amplification or capture employed 5' RACE. Sequencing took place on an Illumina HiSeq 2500. A second PCR of roughly 6 to 11 cycles was run with a J-beta primer mix and a sample-barcoded 5' primer. TCRdb trimmed the raw reads at Q25, called clones with MiXCR and kept productive beta chains. Rows with one shared CDR3 protein collapse into an entry with the most common genes and DNA. The sample profile shows about 810,000 distinct CDR3 sequences; roughly 35% of them were found once. The ten largest clones take up 10% to 15% of the sample. The sample comprised blood. The source of these receptors is a man between 18 and 29 years old in good health.

The chain recombines TRBV12-3 or TRBV12-4 with TRBJ1-4; D might be TRBD1 (6 bases). This CDR3 region has 14 residues. Between the trimmed V and J ends, which lost 3 bases and 5 bases, there was a span of 10 bases. This CDR3 reads CASSLGHRNEKLFF. The CDR3 nucleotides are TGTGCCAGCAGTTTGGGACATAGGAATGAAAAACTGTTTTTT.

CDR3 amino acids: CASSLAGDGSEAFF. Here the CDR3 DNA reads TGTGCCAGCAGCTTAGCAGGGGATGGCTCTGAAGCTTTCTTT. The V gene is TRBV7-9, the J gene TRBJ1-1, with D possibly TRBD1 on 5 matching bases. The ends were cut back, 0 bases at V and 6 bases at J, with 11 bases in the middle. The CDR3 sequence is 14 residues long. Germline V lookup: CDR1 SEHNR, CDR2 FQNEAQ (reference sequence). Filled out from reference TRBV7-9 and TRBJ1-1, the complete variable domain reads DTGVSQNPRHKITKRGQNVTFRCDPISEHNRLYWYRQTLGQGPEFLTYFQNEAQLEKSRLLSDRFSAERPKGSFSTLEIQRTEQGDSAMYLCASSLAGDGSEAFFGQGTRLTVV.

The chain links TRBV12-3 or TRBV12-4 to TRBJ2-7; the D is unclear. There are 11 residues in the CDR3. The V end was cut by 5 bases, the J end by 10 bases, with 12 bases between. The CDR3 region is CASSLSGPQYF. CDR3 nucleotide sequence: TGTGCCAGCAGTCTTTCGGGCCCCCAGTACTTC.

This clonotype showed up many times. The V call is TRBV7-2, the J call TRBJ1-1; D perhaps matches TRBD1 (6 bases). Germline V lookup: CDR1 SGHTA, CDR2 FQGNSA. V was pared by 6 bases and J by 2 bases, with 13 bases between. The CDR3 length is 14 residues. The CDR3 DNA sequence: TGTGCCAGCAGTTTGCAGGGGTTAAACACTGAAGCTTTCTTT. Protein product: CASSLQGLNTEAFF.

This clonotype was seen only a few times. This chain uses TRBV11-2 with TRBJ1-1, with D uncertain. V was clipped by 1 base and J by 4 bases, with 10 bases between them. Germline V lookup: CDR1 SGHAT, CDR2 FQNNGV. This CDR3 region has 14 residues. The CDR3 sequence is CASSLGARATEAFF. CDR3 nucleotides: TGTGCCAGCAGCTTAGGCGCCCGGGCCACTGAAGCTTTCTTT.

In this sample, this clonotype turned up once. This could be a read error, since a much larger clone is one nucleotide away. CDR3 in amino acids: CASSEPRLLFGTPSPYNEQFF. In DNA, the CDR3 is TGTGCCAGCAGCGAGCCCCGACTTCTGTTCGGAACTCCTAGCCCCTACAATGAGCAGTTCTTC. This chain connects TRBV21-1 to TRBJ2-1; TRBD1, the D gene given by the table, was not confirmed from the DNA. TRBV21-1 is a known pseudogene. The CDR3 runs 21 residues.

This clonotype appeared a few times. The chain couples TRBV30 to TRBJ1-2; TRBD1 matches 7 bases. This CDR3 comprises 13 residues. The germline CDR1 and CDR2 sequences are GTSNPN and SVGIG (reference sequence). The junction had 5 bases not matched to a gene; V was cut back by 1 base and J by 6 bases. CDR3 coding DNA: TGTGCCTGGAGTGAGACAGGGAACCATGGCTACACCTTC. Translated, it gives CAWSETGNHGYTF.

In this sample, this clonotype turned up a few times. This chain uses TRBV12-3 or TRBV12-4 with TRBJ1-1; D unresolved. The CDR3 spans 14 residues. V shed 3 bases and J shed 2 bases, with 10 bases lying between them. CDR3 nucleotides: TGTGCCAGCAGTTTGTTTCTGGGAAACACTGAAGCTTTCTTT. It is translated as CASSLFLGNTEAFF.

V gene TRBV29-1 combines with J gene TRBJ1-2, with 8 bases matching TRBD1. Germline V lookup: CDR1 SQVTM, CDR2 ANQGSEA. The CDR3 length is 15 residues. The V and J ends lost 4 bases and 1 base, in that order; junction bases with no gene match: 8. CDR3 sequence reads: CSVARPQGVNYGYTF. DNA for the CDR3: TGCAGCGTTGCGCGGCCACAGGGGGTTAACTATGGCTACACCTTC.

This sequence joins TRBV5-1 and TRBJ2-1, with 7 bases aligning to TRBD2. J lost 5 bases, V lost 7 bases, and 6 bases had no gene match. There are 13 residues in the CDR3. Germline loops: CDR1 SGHRS, CDR2 YFSETQ. The CDR3 is CASRMGGNNEQFF. CDR3 DNA sequence: TGCGCCAGCCGTATGGGAGGGAACAATGAGCAGTTCTTC. The full variable domain, rest sourced from reference TRBV5-1 and TRBJ2-1, is KAGVTQTPRYLIKTRGQQVTLSCSPISGHRSVSWYQQTPGQGLQFLFEYFSETQRNKGNFPGRFSGRQFSNSRSEMNVSTLELGDSALYLCASRMGGNNEQFFGPGTRLTVL.

The chain recombines TRBV3-1 with TRBJ2-1; D tentatively reads TRBD1 or TRBD2 (6 bases each). V lost 4 bases and J lost 3, with 19 bases in between. Germline CDR1 and CDR2: LGHDT and YNNKEL (reference sequence). The CDR3 is 17 amino acids. The CDR3 sequence is CASSLGAGGRFYNEQFF. The CDR3 nucleotides read TGTGCCAGCAGCCTCGGGGCCGGGGGCCGATTCTACAATGAGCAGTTCTTC.

This clonotype was observed at least ten times. The rearrangement uses TRBV12-3 or TRBV12-4 and TRBJ2-5, with D hard to call. The CDR3 covers 12 residues. V lost 3 bases, J lost 11 bases, and 13 bases lay in between. CDR3 residues: CASSFWAEGQYF. The CDR3 DNA sequence: TGTGCCAGCAGTTTTTGGGCGGAAGGGCAGTACTTC.

The V call is TRBV29-1, the J call TRBJ2-1; tentatively, D is TRBD2 (6 bases). Deletions cut 7 bases from V and 4 bases from J, with 11 bases between. Germline V lookup: CDR1 SQVTM, CDR2 ANQGSEA. The CDR3 is 12 amino acids. The DNA for the CDR3 is TGCAGCGGGAGGGCGGAGTACAATGAGCAGTTCTTC. Translated: CSGRAEYNEQFF.

The chain uses TRBV2 and TRBJ2-1; D may be TRBD2 (5 bases). Trimming shortened V by 1 base and J by 0 bases, and 7 bases separated the two germline ends. This CDR3 has 15 residues. Germline lookup yields CDR1 SNHLY and CDR2 FYNNEI. The DNA for the CDR3 is TGTGCCAGCAGTGAAGAGCGGAGCTCCTACAATGAGCAGTTCTTC. This translates into CASSEERSSYNEQFF.

In its sample, this clonotype was seen many times. This chain uses TRBV12-3 or TRBV12-4 with TRBJ1-2, with D hard to call. CDR3 size: 11 residues. V was cut by 5 bases and J by 5 bases, with 6 bases left in between. This CDR3 reads CASSPGYGYTF. The CDR3 DNA sequence: TGTGCCAGCAGTCCAGGTTATGGCTACACCTTC.

The genes are TRBV4-2 and TRBJ2-2, with a tentative D call TRBD1 (6 bases). CDR3 length: 17 amino acids. Germline V lookup: CDR1 LGHNA, CDR2 YNFKEQ. Trimming cost V 1 base and J 0 bases, with 12 bases left between them. The CDR3 nucleotides read TGTGCCAGCAGCCAAGTTTTCGGACAGCCGAACACCGGGGAGCTGTTTTTT. Translating gives CASSQVFGQPNTGELFF.

The chain is built from TRBV4-2 and TRBJ2-7; the D call may be TRBD1 or TRBD2 (6 bases each). CDR1 is LGHNA and CDR2 is YNFKEQ in the germline V gene. Trimming cost V 1 base and J 12 bases, with 16 bases left between them. This CDR3 region has 13 residues. The CDR3 reads CASSQVMGGGTYF. The CDR3 DNA reads as TGTGCCAGCAGCCAAGTTATGGGGGGCGGCACGTACTTC.

Points on this clonotype: Being one base from a much bigger clone, this may be a read error. The rearrangement links TRBV6-6 to TRBJ2-7, with TRBD2 as a possible D gene (6 bases). Germline CDR1 MNHNY, CDR2 SVGAGI (reference sequence). The CDR3 loop spans 17 amino acids. V shed 2 bases and J shed 7 bases, with 24 bases lying between them. The CDR3: CASSYGRRGGDYNEQYF. DNA of the CDR3: TGTGCCAGCAGTTACGGTAGGAGAGGCGGGGATTACAATGAGCAGTACTTC.

As regards this clonotype: At one of its ends the junction is not consistent with the germline gene, which may arise from a read error. The chain joins TRBV5-1 to TRBJ2-5; 9 nucleotides line up with TRBD1. The CDR3 extends over 16 amino acids. Germline V gives CDR1 SGHRS, CDR2 YFSETQ. CDR3 sequence reads: CASSLGRDRVTNEQYF. CDR3 DNA sequence: TGCGCCAGCAGTTTGGGGCGGGACAGGGTGACCAATGAGCAGTACTTC.

This chain links TRBV12-3 or TRBV12-4 with TRBJ1-1; D unresolved. Trimming stripped 2 bases from V and 5 bases from J, with 12 bases between. The CDR3 runs 14 residues. Here the CDR3 reads CASSLRAGYTEAFF. For the CDR3, the DNA is TGTGCCAGCAGTTTACGGGCGGGTTATACTGAAGCTTTCTTT.

The chain links TRBV20-1 to TRBJ2-3, with TRBD1 matching over 7 bases. Unmatched junction bases numbered 5, after V lost 0 bases and J lost 5 bases. The CDR3 has 14 amino acids. The germline V gene has CDR1 DFQATT and CDR2 SNEGSKA (reference sequence). The CDR3 sequence is CSARDDRVGDTQYF. The CDR3 coding sequence is TGCAGTGCTAGAGATGACAGGGTGGGAGATACGCAGTATTTT.

This chain links TRBV7-2 with TRBJ2-2, with 8 bases identical to TRBD1. Germline V CDR1 and CDR2: SGHTA, FQGNSA. CDR3 length: 15 residues. The J segment lost 5 bases and the V segment lost 5 bases, leaving 7 bases of the junction unmatched. CDR3 bases: TGTGCCAGCAGCCGACAGGGGCAAAGGACCGGGGAGCTGTTTTTT. Translated: CASSRQGQRTGELFF.

The table lists this clonotype with a few counts. The chain is built from TRBV7-2 and TRBJ1-5, with D perhaps matching TRBD1 (6 bases). CDR1 and CDR2 from the germline V gene are SGHTA and FQGNSA. The CDR3 consists of 15 residues. V shed 6 bases and J shed 0 bases, with 12 bases lying between them. The CDR3 nucleotides are TGTGCCAGCAGACCCGGGGGCCATAGCAATCAGCCCCAGCATTTT. Translation gives CASRPGGHSNQPQHF.